This TCR beta chain was found in a study of monozygotic twins with inflammatory bowel disease (dated by TCRdb to 2018 to 2020). At the level of the whole study: The complete study included some 28 monozygotic twin pairs: 19 IBD-discordant Danish pairs and nine German pairs, of which four were IBD-concordant and five were IBD-discordant. The search for disease-associated traits relied mainly on comparing IBD patients with their genetically identical healthy co-twins within discordant pairs. Each individual had, on average, about 151 000 unique TCRalpha sequences and 181 000 unique TCRbeta sequences available for analysis. The paper's findings and limits, for the study overall: The analysis was unable to tell apart different T cell subtypes. Concordant and discordant twins showed no difference in repertoire similarity, possibly because of limited statistical power. Compared with healthy twins, IBD patients had fewer clonotypes in common with other individuals, a difference most pronounced in patients showing signs of disease activity. No single strong signal or clonotype linked to IBD turned up in the results, so the idea that one exists was not supported. A decrease in TCRbeta repertoire diversity, as measured by inverse Simpson index, was observed in IBD patients compared with their healthy co-twins. Because patients were on differing immunosuppressive treatments, the repertoires may have picked up extra background noise and inter-individual variability.

For this clonotype: It lacks a known antigen.

Libraries were constructed by 5' RACE. Each TCR library was prepared from around 3,200 ng of total RNA. cDNA was synthesized with SMARTScribe reverse transcriptase in eight separate reactions per sample. Unique molecular identifiers containing a 6-nucleotide sample barcode were introduced through template switching during cDNA synthesis. TCRalpha and TCRbeta cDNA was amplified in two nested PCRs of roughly 17 and 9 cycles, and bead purification was carried out after each PCR. Before amplification, the cDNA was treated with uracil DNA-glycosylase and purified using the QIAquick PCR purification kit. The second PCR added Illumina TruSeq-compatible adapters along with sample-specific barcodes. Library quality and concentration were assessed using TapeStation and Qubit, and 5 to 6 ng of each library was pooled. The pooled libraries were sequenced with 2 x 100 bp reads and custom sequencing primers on an Illumina HiSeq2500 single-index Rapid Run. Per the source publication's procedure: PCR and sequencing errors were corrected by UMI-based consensus assembly using MiGEC version 1.2.6. MiXCR version 2.1.1 was used for V(D)J alignment, clonotype assembly and CDR3 extraction. Normalisation of gene usage, clonotype sharing and MAIT/NKT TCR abundance was achieved by analysing the top 1000, 10 000 and 20 000 clonotypes per sample. Diversity was computed as the inverse Simpson index with the vegan R package after downsampling to 27 000 UMIs. Paired Mann-Whitney U tests were applied to discordant twin pairs, with Benjamini-Hochberg correction for multiple testing. Following reprocessing of the reads by TCRdb, the data hold one row per CDR3 protein sequence and no DNA is available. Here the V and J calls rest on TCRdb's processing, not on the authors' analysis. In this sample's table one finds 300,000 to 400,000 distinct CDR3 sequences. The top ten constitute 2% to 3% of the sample.

From each donor, a 2.5 ml peripheral blood sample was drawn into PAXgene tubes and stored at -80 degrees C. Total RNA was isolated from whole blood with the PAXgene blood miRNA kit on an automated QIAcube, without T cell sorting. Peripheral blood from monozygotic twin pairs concordant or discordant for inflammatory bowel disease was subjected to deep TCRalpha and TCRbeta repertoire profiling with unique molecular barcoding. Smoking habits were recorded for all twin pairs, with individuals classified as current, former or never smokers. The CDR3 runs 14 residues from the cysteine to the phenylalanine. The entry carries no DNA sequence. In the germline V gene, CDR1 corresponds to SGHTA and CDR2 to FQGNSA.

Recombination linked TRBV7-2 to TRBJ1-5; TCRdb selects TRBD1, and the lack of DNA leaves this call unchecked. Sample: blood. This clonotype originated in a human donor with ulcerative colitis or Crohn's disease, or a healthy co-twin of an affected twin (not recorded which). The CDR3 in this case is CASSITGMNQPQHF.